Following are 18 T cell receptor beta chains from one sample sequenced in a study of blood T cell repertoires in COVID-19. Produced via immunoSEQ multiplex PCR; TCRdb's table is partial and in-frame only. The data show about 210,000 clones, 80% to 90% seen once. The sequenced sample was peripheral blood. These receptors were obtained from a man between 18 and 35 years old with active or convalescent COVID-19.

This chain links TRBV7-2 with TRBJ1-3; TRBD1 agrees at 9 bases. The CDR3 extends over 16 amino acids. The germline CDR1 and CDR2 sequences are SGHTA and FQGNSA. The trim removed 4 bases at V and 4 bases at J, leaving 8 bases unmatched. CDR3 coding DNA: TGTGCCAGCAGCTCGAGGGGGGGACAGGGAGGAAACACCATATATTTT. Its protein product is CASSSRGGQGGNTIYF.

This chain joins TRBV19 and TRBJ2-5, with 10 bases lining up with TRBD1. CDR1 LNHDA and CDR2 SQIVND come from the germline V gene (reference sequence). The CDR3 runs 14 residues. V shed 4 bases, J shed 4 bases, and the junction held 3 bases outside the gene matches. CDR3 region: CASSRGQGIETQYF. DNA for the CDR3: TGTGCCAGTAGTAGGGGACAGGGGATAGAGACCCAGTACTTC. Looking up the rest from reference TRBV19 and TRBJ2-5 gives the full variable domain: DGGITQSPKYLFRKEGQNVTLSCEQNLNHDAMYWYRQDPGQGLRLIYYSQIVNDFQKGDIAEGYSVSREKKESFPLTVTSAQKNPTAFYLCASSRGQGIETQYFGPGTRLLVL.

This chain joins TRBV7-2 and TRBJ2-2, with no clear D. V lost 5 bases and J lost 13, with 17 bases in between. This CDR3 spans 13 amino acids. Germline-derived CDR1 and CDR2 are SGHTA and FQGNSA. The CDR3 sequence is CASSGLSRRGLFF. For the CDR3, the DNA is TGTGCCAGCAGCGGCCTCAGTCGCCGCGGGCTGTTTTTT.

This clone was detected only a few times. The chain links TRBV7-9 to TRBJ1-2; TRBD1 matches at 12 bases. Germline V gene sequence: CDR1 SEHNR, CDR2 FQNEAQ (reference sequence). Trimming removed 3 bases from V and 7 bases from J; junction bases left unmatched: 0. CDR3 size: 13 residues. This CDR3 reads CASSLGQGAGYTF. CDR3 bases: TGTGCCAGCAGCTTGGGACAGGGGGCTGGCTACACCTTC. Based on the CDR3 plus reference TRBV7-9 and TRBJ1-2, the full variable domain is DTGVSQNPRHKITKRGQNVTFRCDPISEHNRLYWYRQTLGQGPEFLTYFQNEAQLEKSRLLSDRFSAERPKGSFSTLEIQRTEQGDSAMYLCASSLGQGAGYTFGSGTRLTVV.

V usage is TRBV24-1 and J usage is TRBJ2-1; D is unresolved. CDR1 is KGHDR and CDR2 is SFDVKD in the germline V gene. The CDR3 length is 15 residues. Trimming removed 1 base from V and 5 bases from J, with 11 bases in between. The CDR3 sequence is CATSDFVVGDNEQFF. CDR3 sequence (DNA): TGTGCCACCAGTGATTTTGTGGTCGGAGACAATGAGCAGTTCTTC.

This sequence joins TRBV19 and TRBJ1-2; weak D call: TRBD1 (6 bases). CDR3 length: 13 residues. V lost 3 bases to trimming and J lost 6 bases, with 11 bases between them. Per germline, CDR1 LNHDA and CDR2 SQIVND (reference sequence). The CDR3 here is CASSIPAGDGYTF. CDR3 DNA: TGTGCCAGTAGTATCCCGGCAGGGGATGGCTACACCTTC.

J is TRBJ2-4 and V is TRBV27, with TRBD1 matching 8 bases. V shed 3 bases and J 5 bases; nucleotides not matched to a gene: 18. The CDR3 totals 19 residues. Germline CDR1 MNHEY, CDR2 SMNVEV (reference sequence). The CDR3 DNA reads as TGTGCCAGCAGTTTGGCTGGGGGACAGGCTGGTTTTGTCCAAAACATTCAGTACTTC. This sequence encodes CASSLAGGQAGFVQNIQYF.

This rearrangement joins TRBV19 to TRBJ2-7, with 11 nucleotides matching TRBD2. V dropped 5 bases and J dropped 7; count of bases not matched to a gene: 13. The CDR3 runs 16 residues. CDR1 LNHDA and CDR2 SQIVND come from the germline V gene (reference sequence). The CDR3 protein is CASSATRLAGLKEQYF. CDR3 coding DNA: TGTGCCAGTAGTGCCACCCGACTAGCGGGACTAAAGGAGCAGTACTTC. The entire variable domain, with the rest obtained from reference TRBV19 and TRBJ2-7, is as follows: DGGITQSPKYLFRKEGQNVTLSCEQNLNHDAMYWYRQDPGQGLRLIYYSQIVNDFQKGDIAEGYSVSREKKESFPLTVTSAQKNPTAFYLCASSATRLAGLKEQYFGPGTRLTVT.

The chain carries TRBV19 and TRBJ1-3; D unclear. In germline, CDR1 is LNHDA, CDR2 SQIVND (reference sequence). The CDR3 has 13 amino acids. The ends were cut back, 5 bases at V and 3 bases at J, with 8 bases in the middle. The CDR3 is CASSPSGGNTIYF. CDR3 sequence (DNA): TGTGCCAGTAGTCCGTCCGGTGGAAACACCATATATTTT.

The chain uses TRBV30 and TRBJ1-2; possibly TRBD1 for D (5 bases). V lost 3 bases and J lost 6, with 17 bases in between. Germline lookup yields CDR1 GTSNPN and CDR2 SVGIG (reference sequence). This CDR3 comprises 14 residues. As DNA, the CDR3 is TGTGCCTGGAGAGGGGATAACCCACTGGATGGCTACACCTTC. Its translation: CAWRGDNPLDGYTF.

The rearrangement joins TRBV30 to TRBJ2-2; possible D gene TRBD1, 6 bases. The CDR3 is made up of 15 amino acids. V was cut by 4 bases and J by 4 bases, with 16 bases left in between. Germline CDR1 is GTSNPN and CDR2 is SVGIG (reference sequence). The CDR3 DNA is TGTGCCTGGACGGCGGCAGGGGCGAGCACCGGGGAGCTGTTTTTT. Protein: CAWTAAGASTGELFF.

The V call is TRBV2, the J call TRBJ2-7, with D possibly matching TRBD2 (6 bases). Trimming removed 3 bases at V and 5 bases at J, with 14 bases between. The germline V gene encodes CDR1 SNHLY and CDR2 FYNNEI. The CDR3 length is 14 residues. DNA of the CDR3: TGTGCCAGCAGTGAGGGGGGTAGCGGCCACGAGCAGTACTTC. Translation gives CASSEGGSGHEQYF.

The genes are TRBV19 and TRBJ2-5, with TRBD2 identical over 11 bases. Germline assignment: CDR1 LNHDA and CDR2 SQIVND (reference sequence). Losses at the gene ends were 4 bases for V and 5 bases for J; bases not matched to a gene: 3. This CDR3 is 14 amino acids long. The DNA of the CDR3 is TGTGCCAGTAGTAGGACTAGCGGGCTGGAGACCCAGTACTTC. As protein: CASSRTSGLETQYF. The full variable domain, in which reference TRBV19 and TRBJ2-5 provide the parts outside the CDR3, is DGGITQSPKYLFRKEGQNVTLSCEQNLNHDAMYWYRQDPGQGLRLIYYSQIVNDFQKGDIAEGYSVSREKKESFPLTVTSAQKNPTAFYLCASSRTSGLETQYFGPGTRLLVL.

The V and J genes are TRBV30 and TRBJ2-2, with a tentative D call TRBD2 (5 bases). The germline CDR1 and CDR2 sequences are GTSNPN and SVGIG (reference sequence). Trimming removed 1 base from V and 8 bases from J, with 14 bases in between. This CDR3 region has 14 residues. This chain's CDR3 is CAWSATRGRGELFF. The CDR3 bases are TGTGCCTGGAGTGCTACTAGAGGACGGGGGGAGCTGTTTTTT.

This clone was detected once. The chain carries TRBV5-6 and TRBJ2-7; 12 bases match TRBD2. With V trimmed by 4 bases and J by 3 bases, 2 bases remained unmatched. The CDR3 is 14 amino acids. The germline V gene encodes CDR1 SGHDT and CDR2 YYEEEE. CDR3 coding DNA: TGTGCCAGCAGCACTAGCGGGAGGTTCTACGAGCAGTACTTC. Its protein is CASSTSGRFYEQYF.

DNA of the CDR3: TGTGCCAGCAGCTTTGGGGCAAACTACATAAAAAGCGGGGAGCTGTTTTTT. Encoded protein: CASSFGANYIKSGELFF. This sequence joins TRBV7-9 and TRBJ2-2; D possibly corresponds to TRBD1 (5 bases). Trimming pared 3 bases from V and 7 bases from J, leaving 21 bases between. The V gene's germline CDR1 is SEHNR and CDR2 FQNEAQ (reference sequence). CDR3 length: 17 amino acids.

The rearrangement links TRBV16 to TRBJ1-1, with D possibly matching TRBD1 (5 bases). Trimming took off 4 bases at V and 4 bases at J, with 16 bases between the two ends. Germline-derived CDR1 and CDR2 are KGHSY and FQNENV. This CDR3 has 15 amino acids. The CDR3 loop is CASSPRGGEGTEAFF. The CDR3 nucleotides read TGTGCCAGCAGCCCGCGAGGAGGGGAGGGCACTGAAGCTTTCTTT. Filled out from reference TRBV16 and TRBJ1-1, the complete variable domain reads GEEVAQTPKHLVRGEGQKAKLYCAPIKGHSYVFWYQQVLKNEFKFLISFQNENVFDETGMPKERFSAKCLPNSPCSLEIQATKLEDSAVYFCASSPRGGEGTEAFFGQGTRLTVV.

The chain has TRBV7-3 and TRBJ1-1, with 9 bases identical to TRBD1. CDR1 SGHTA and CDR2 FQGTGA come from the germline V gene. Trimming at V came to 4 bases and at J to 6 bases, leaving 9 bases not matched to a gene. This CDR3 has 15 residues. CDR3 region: CASSSGQGRSAEAFF. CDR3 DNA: TGTGCCAGCAGCTCCGGACAGGGGAGGTCCGCTGAAGCTTTCTTT. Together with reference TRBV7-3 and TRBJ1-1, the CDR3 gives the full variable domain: GAGVSQTPSNKVTEKGKYVELRCDPISGHTALYWYRQSLGQGPEFLIYFQGTGAADDSGLPNDRFFAVRPEGSVSTLKIQRTERGDSAVYLCASSSGQGRSAEAFFGQGTRLTVV.